Included here is one T cell receptor (beta chain) sequence, with context. Its matching antigen is unknown. The data were obtained in a study of long-term antiretroviral therapy in people with HIV. The CDR3 runs to 14 residues. Germline values: CDR1 SGHDT, CDR2 YYEEEE. V gave up 7 bases and J gave up 4 bases; unmatched junction bases: 8. The run of the v3.0 immunoSEQ assay was at survey level. Sequenced by immunoSEQ multiplex PCR; TCRdb stores in-frame clones only, minus some. The profile covers 9,000 to 15,000 clones, with over 70% appearing a single time and about 9.9% taken by the ten largest. Participants who had HIV were, without exception, treated in the United States. Study conclusions and caveats: Relative to control repertoires, HIV repertoires exhibited narrower CDR3 length ranges. The study found that diversity rose after ART but stayed below transplant donor controls.

The receptor comes from a woman aged 40-49 years with HIV. The sequencing here drew on unsorted PBMCs, taken 0.8 years before starting antiretroviral therapy. The V gene is TRBV5-6, the J gene TRBJ2-3, with 8 nucleotides matching TRBD1. The CDR3 nucleotides read TGTGCCAGCCACCCAGGACAGGGAGCAGATACGCAGTATTTT. Its protein is CASHPGQGADTQYF.